The present T cell receptor beta chain was sequenced within a study of blood T cell repertoires in COVID-19. Seattle-derived patients entered the study during active infection and were followed longitudinally. Losses at the gene ends were 0 bases for V and 9 bases for J; bases not matched to a gene: 8. Germline CDR1 is LGHNA and CDR2 is YNFKEQ. This CDR3 is 16 amino acids long. Clones were sequenced by immunoSEQ multiplex PCR, and TCRdb holds only the in-frame ones, with some missing. The sample lists around 210,000 clones, 85% occurring once. Material for sequencing was peripheral blood. The J gene is TRBJ1-6, the V gene TRBV4-2; 7 positions agree with TRBD1. The origin of this receptor is a man aged 50 to 59 with COVID-19, enrolled during active disease. The CDR3 DNA is TGTGCCAGCAGCCAAGATAGGGGGCGGGGTGGTTCACCCCTCCACTTT. It translates to CASSQDRGRGGSPLHF.